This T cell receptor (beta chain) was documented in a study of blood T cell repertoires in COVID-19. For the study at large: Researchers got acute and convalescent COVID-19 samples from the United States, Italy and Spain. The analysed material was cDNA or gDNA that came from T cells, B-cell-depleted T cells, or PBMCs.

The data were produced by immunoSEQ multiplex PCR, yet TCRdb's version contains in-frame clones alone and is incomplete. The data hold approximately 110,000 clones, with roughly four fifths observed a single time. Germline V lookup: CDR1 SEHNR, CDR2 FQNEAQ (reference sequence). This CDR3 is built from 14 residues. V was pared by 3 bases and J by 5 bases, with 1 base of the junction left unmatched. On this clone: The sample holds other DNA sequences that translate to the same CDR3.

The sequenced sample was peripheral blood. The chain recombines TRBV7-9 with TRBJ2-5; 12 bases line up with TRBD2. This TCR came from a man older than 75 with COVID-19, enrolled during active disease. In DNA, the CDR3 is TGTGCCAGCAGCTTGACTAGCGGGAGTGAGACCCAGTACTTC. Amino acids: CASSLTSGSETQYF.